These 6 T cell receptor beta chains were sequenced from one sample in a study of alternative splicing in chronic myeloid leukemia remission (dated by TCRdb to about 2020). The meaning of the sample's time point label: chronic-phase CML before TKI therapy (screening/day 1). Libraries were constructed by bulk RNA-seq. TCRdb lists the instrument as Illumina HiSeq 2500. The TruSeq Stranded RNA sample prep kit was used to generate libraries of poly-A-enriched mRNA from an input of approximately 0.97 ug total RNA. TCRdb reprocessed the public reads and reports one entry per CDR3 protein sequence, without DNA. The table held for this sample gives fewer than 65 distinct CDR3 sequences. The specimen comprised PBMCs or total blood leukocytes (not recorded which), sampled at diagnosis. These receptors all stem from an adult with chronic myeloid leukemia.

The CDR3 region is CASSLQGATEAFF. V usage is TRBV6-5 and J usage is TRBJ1-1; TCRdb's assignment of TRBD1 cannot be checked, as there is no DNA. The CDR3 covers 13 residues. The germline V gene encodes CDR1 MNHEY and CDR2 SVGAGI.

The J gene is TRBJ1-1, the V gene TRBV6-5. Per the germline V gene, CDR1 is MNHEY and CDR2 is SVGAGI. The CDR3 has 13 amino acids. The CDR3 loop reads CASSHQGSTEAFF.

The chain combines TRBV9 with TRBJ2-1. The CDR3 is made up of 15 amino acids. Germline CDR1 and CDR2: SGDLS and YYNGEE. The CDR3 sequence: CASSVDDYTYNEQFF.

The gene calls are TRBV21-1 and TRBJ1-2. TRBV21-1 is a pseudogene segment. The CDR3 is 14 amino acids. CDR3 amino acids: CASSKGTLGPGYTF.

The chain recombines TRBV28 with TRBJ2-1; the D call from TCRdb, TRBD2, cannot be confirmed without DNA. This CDR3 comprises 16 residues. The germline V gene encodes CDR1 MDHEN and CDR2 SYDVKM. The CDR3 reads CASSRGAGGSGNEQFF.

The rearrangement uses TRBV4-1 and TRBJ2-7; TCRdb selects TRBD2, and the lack of DNA leaves this call unchecked. The CDR3 spans 15 residues. Germline values: CDR1 MGHRA, CDR2 YSYEKL. The CDR3 sequence is CASSQGVGPTYEQYF.